The rows below give T cell receptor beta chains drawn from one sample of a study of T cell responses to AZD1222 COVID-19 vaccine. Sequencing was performed with immunoSEQ multiplex PCR; in TCRdb, only in-frame clones are kept and a portion is missing. Of tens of thousands of clones in the sample, 75% to 95% were seen once. The material sequenced was peripheral blood, taken on day 0 of MenACWY control vaccination. The source of these receptors is an adult in good health. CDR3s include the opening cysteine and the closing phenylalanine or tryptophan. Fields, in order: D gene, J gene, V gene, clone size, CDR3 protein, CDR3 DNA. D genes are given only for firm matches. Size values are once, few and many counts, or a class for expanded clones, and some rows have none.

D: TRBD1; J: TRBJ2-7; V: TRBV5-1; size: .; CDR3: CASSPGTVKYEQYF; DNA: TGCGCCAGCAGTCCCGGGACAGTAAAGTACGAGCAGTACTTC
D: .; J: TRBJ2-3; V: TRBV4-1; size: .; CDR3: CASSQVFGGTSTDTQYF; DNA: TGCGCCAGCAGCCAAGTTTTTGGCGGGACAAGCACAGATACGCAGTATTTT
D: .; J: TRBJ1-1; V: TRBV3-1/TRBV3-2; size: .; CDR3: CASSQEGPEAFF; DNA: TGTGCCAGCAGCCAAGAAGGCCCTGAAGCTTTCTTT
D: .; J: TRBJ2-5; V: TRBV29-1; size: .; CDR3: CSAGAGQETQYF; DNA: TGCAGCGCTGGGGCCGGGCAAGAGACCCAGTACTTC
D: .; J: TRBJ2-7; V: TRBV29-1; size: .; CDR3: CSVGAGPYEQYF; DNA: TGCAGCGTTGGCGCAGGACCCTACGAGCAGTACTTC
D: .; J: TRBJ1-1; V: TRBV12-3/TRBV12-4; size: few; CDR3: CASSFSPLTEAFF; DNA: TGTGCCAGCAGTTTCTCACCACTCACTGAAGCTTTCTTT
D: .; J: TRBJ1-3; V: TRBV5-4; size: .; CDR3: CASSSGGRGNTIYF; DNA: TGTGCCAGCAGCTCCGGTGGGAGAGGAAACACCATATATTTT
D: .; J: TRBJ1-2; V: TRBV28; size: few; CDR3: CASRRPGQLGGYTF; DNA: TGTGCCAGCAGGCGTCCGGGCCAACTGGGAGGCTACACCTTC
D: .; J: TRBJ1-2; V: TRBV11-3; size: .; CDR3: CASSLDRTYGYTF; DNA: TGTGCCAGCAGCTTAGATAGGACATATGGCTACACCTTC
D: .; J: TRBJ2-3; V: TRBV3-1/TRBV3-2; size: once; CDR3: CASSLGVARATDTQYF; DNA: TGTGCCAGCAGCCTAGGGGTCGCCCGGGCGACAGATACGCAGTATTTT
D: .; J: TRBJ2-7; V: TRBV21-1; size: .; CDR3: CASSKVGRAVKGEQYF; DNA: TGTGCCAGCAGCAAAGTCGGCAGGGCAGTTAAGGGCGAGCAGTACTTC
D: .; J: TRBJ2-1; V: TRBV19; size: .; CDR3: CASSSLGEEQFF; DNA: TGTGCCAGTAGCTCCCTCGGGGAGGAGCAGTTCTTC
D: TRBD1; J: TRBJ1-6; V: TRBV2; size: .; CDR3: CASSSQGQGRLHF; DNA: TGTGCCAGCAGTTCACAAGGACAGGGCCGTCTCCACTTT
D: TRBD2; J: TRBJ2-7; V: TRBV24-1; size: .; CDR3: CATSDTSGRTGGQYF; DNA: TGTGCCACCAGTGACACTAGCGGGAGGACTGGGGGGCAGTACTTC
D: TRBD2; J: TRBJ2-5; V: TRBV5-4; size: .; CDR3: CASSHSSGGETQYF; DNA: TGTGCCAGCAGCCACAGTAGCGGGGGAGAGACCCAGTACTTC
D: .; J: TRBJ1-2; V: TRBV5-8; size: .; CDR3: CASTKQGRDYGYTF; DNA: TGTGCCAGCACTAAACAGGGAAGGGACTATGGCTACACCTTC
D: .; J: TRBJ2-1; V: TRBV7-3; size: .; CDR3: CALLGESSYNEQFF; DNA: TGTGCCCTTTTGGGCGAGAGCTCCTACAATGAGCAGTTCTTC
D: .; J: TRBJ2-2; V: TRBV7-3; size: .; CDR3: CASSPQGRAAGELFF; DNA: TGTGCCAGCAGCCCCCAGGGGAGGGCGGCCGGGGAGCTGTTTTTT
D: TRBD1; J: TRBJ2-3; V: TRBV9; size: .; CDR3: CASSVAAGGMSDTQYF; DNA: TGTGCCAGCAGCGTAGCTGCAGGGGGCATGTCGGATACGCAGTATTTT
D: .; J: TRBJ2-5; V: TRBV11-2; size: .; CDR3: CASTGGVGGLSETQYF; DNA: TGTGCCAGCACCGGTGGCGTTGGAGGTTTGAGTGAGACCCAGTACTTC
D: .; J: TRBJ1-1; V: TRBV11-3; size: .; CDR3: CASSSRRNTEAFF; DNA: TGTGCCAGCAGCTCTAGGCGGAACACTGAAGCTTTCTTT
D: .; J: TRBJ1-1; V: TRBV2; size: .; CDR3: CASSVEQASPKAFF; DNA: TGTGCCAGCAGTGTAGAACAAGCCTCGCCAAAAGCTTTCTTT
D: TRBD1; J: TRBJ2-3; V: TRBV7-2; size: .; CDR3: CASSRTGGSDTQYF; DNA: TGTGCCAGCAGCCGGACAGGGGGATCAGATACGCAGTATTTT
D: .; J: TRBJ1-4; V: TRBV5-1; size: .; CDR3: CASSLRPARDEKLFF; DNA: TGCGCCAGCAGCTTAAGGCCCGCGCGAGATGAAAAACTGTTTTTT
D: TRBD1; J: TRBJ1-2; V: TRBV6-5; size: .; CDR3: CATSGTGGPYGYTF; DNA: TGTGCCACTTCTGGGACAGGGGGCCCCTATGGCTACACCTTC